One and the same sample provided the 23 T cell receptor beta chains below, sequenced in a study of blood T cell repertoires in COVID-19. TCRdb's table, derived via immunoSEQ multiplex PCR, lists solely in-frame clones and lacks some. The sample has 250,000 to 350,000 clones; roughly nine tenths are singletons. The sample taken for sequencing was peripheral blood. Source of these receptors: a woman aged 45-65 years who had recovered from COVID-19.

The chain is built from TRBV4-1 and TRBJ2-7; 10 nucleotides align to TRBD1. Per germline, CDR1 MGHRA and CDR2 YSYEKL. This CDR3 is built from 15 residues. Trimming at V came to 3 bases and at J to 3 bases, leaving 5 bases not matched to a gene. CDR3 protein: CASSHDRGLNYEQYF. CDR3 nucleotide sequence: TGCGCCAGCAGCCACGACAGGGGGCTTAACTACGAGCAGTACTTC.

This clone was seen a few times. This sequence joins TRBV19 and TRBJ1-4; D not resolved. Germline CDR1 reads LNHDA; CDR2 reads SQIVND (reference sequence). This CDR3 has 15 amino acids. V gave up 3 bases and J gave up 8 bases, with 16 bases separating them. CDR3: CASSILGRSEEKLFF. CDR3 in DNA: TGTGCCAGTAGTATCCTCGGCCGCTCGGAGGAAAAACTGTTTTTT. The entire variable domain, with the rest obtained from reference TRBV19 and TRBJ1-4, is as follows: DGGITQSPKYLFRKEGQNVTLSCEQNLNHDAMYWYRQDPGQGLRLIYYSQIVNDFQKGDIAEGYSVSREKKESFPLTVTSAQKNPTAFYLCASSILGRSEEKLFFGSGTQLSVL.

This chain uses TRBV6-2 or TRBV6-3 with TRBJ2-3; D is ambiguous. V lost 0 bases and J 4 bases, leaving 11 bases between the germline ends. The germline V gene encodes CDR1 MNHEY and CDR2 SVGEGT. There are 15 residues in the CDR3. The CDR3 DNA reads TGTGCCAGCAGTTACTCGTCTAGTTTGGCAGATACGCAGTATTTT. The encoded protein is CASSYSSSLADTQYF.

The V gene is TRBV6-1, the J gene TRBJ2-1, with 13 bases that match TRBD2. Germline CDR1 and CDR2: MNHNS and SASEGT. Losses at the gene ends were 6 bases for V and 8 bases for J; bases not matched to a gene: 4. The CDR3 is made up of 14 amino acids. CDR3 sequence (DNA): TGTGCCAGCAGAGACGGACTAGCGGGAGATGAGCAGTTCTTC. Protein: CASRDGLAGDEQFF.

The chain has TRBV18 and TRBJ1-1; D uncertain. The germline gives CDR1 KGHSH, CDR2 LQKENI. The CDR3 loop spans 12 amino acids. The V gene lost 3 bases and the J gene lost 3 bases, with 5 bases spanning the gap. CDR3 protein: CASSPTYTEAFF. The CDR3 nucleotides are TGTGCCAGCTCACCGACATACACTGAAGCTTTCTTT.

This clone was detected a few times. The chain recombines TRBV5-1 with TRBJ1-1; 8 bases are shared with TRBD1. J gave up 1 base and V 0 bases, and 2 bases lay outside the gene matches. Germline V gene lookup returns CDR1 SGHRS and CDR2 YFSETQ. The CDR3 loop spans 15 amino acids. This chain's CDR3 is CASSLDGQGNTEAFF. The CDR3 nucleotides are TGCGCCAGCAGCTTGGATGGACAGGGGAACACTGAAGCTTTCTTT.

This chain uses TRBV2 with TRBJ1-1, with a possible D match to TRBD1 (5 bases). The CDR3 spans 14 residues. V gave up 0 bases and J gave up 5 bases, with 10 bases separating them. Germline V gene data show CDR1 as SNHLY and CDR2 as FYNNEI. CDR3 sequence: CASSEARQLTEAFF. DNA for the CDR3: TGTGCCAGCAGTGAAGCTAGACAGCTGACTGAAGCTTTCTTT.

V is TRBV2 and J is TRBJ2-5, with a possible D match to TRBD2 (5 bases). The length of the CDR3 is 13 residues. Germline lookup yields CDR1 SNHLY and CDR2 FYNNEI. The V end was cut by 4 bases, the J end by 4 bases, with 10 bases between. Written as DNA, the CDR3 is TGTGCCAGCAGTGGACCCGAGGGAGAGACCCAGTACTTC. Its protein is CASSGPEGETQYF.

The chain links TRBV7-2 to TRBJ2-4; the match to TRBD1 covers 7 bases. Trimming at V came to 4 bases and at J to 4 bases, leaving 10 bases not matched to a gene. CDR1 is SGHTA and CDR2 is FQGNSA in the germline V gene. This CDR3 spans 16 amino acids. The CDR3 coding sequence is TGTGCCAGCAGCTCTATTGGGGACAGCCTTAAAAACATTCAGTACTTC. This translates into CASSSIGDSLKNIQYF.

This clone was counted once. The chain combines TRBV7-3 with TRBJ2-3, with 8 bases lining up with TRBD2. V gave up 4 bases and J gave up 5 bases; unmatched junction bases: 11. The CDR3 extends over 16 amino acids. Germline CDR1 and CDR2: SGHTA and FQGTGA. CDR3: CASSSLTGGHKDTQYF. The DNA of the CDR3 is TGTGCCAGCAGCTCCCTCACGGGGGGGCATAAAGATACGCAGTATTTT.

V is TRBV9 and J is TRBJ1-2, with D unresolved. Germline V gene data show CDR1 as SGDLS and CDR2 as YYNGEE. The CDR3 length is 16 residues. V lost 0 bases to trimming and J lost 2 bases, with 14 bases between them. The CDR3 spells CASSVEVHGGNYGYTF. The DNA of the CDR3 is TGTGCCAGCAGCGTAGAAGTTCACGGAGGGAACTATGGCTACACCTTC.

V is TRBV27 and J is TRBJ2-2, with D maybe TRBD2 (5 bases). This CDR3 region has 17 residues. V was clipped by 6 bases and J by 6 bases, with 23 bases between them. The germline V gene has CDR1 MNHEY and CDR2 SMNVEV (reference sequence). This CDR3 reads CASRARGLGSMAGELFF. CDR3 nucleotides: TGTGCCAGCAGGGCACGAGGGTTGGGTAGCATGGCCGGGGAGCTGTTTTTT.

CDR3 protein: CASSERDWYNEQFF. CDR3 nucleotide sequence: TGTGCCAGCAGCGAGAGGGACTGGTACAATGAGCAGTTCTTC. The V gene is TRBV9, the J gene TRBJ2-1, with a possible D match to TRBD2 (6 bases). This CDR3 contains 14 residues. V was clipped by 3 bases and J by 4 bases, with 11 bases between them. Germline loops: CDR1 SGDLS, CDR2 YYNGEE.

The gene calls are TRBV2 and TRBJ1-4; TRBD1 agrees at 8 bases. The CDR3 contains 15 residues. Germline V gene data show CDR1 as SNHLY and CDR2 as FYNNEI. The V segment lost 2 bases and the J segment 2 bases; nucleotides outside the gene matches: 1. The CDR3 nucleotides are TGTGCCAGCAGTGAACAGGGGGCCACTAATGAAAAACTGTTTTTT. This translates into CASSEQGATNEKLFF.

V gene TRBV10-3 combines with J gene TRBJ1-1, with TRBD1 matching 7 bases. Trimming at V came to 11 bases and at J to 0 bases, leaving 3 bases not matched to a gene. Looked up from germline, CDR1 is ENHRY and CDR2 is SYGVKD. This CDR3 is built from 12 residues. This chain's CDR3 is CASGGMNTEAFF. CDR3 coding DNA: TGTGCCTCAGGGGGTATGAACACTGAAGCTTTCTTT.

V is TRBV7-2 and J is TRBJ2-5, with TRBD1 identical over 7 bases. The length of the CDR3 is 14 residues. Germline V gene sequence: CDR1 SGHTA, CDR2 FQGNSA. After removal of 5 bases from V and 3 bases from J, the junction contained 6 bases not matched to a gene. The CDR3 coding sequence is TGTGCCAGCAGCATGGGACAGCCCGAAGAGACCCAGTACTTC. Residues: CASSMGQPEETQYF.

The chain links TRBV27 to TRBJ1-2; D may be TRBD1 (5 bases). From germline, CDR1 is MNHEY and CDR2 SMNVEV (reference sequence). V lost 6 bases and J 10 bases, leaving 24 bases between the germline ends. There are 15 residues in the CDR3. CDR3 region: CASRGLGLDKLDYTF. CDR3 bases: TGTGCCAGCAGGGGCTTGGGACTGGACAAACTCGACTACACCTTC.

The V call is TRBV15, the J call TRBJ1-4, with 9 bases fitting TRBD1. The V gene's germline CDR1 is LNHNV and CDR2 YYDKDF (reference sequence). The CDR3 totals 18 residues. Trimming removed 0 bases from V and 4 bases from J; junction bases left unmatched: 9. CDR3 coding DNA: TGTGCCACCAGCAGAGATCTCGCTGGACAGGGGAATAATGAAAAACTGTTTTTT. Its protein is CATSRDLAGQGNNEKLFF.

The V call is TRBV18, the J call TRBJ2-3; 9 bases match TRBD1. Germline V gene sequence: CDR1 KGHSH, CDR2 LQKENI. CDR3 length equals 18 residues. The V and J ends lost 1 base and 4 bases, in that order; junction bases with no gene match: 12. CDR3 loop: CASSPLEGQGSKADTQYF. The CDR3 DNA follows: TGTGCCAGCTCACCACTGGAGGGACAGGGATCCAAGGCAGATACGCAGTATTTT.

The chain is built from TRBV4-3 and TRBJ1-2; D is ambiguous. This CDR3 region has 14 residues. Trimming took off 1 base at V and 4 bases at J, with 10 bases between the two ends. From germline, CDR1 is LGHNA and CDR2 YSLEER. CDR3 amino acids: CASSQGDSLYGYTF. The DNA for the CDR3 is TGCGCCAGCAGCCAAGGCGATAGCCTCTATGGCTACACCTTC.

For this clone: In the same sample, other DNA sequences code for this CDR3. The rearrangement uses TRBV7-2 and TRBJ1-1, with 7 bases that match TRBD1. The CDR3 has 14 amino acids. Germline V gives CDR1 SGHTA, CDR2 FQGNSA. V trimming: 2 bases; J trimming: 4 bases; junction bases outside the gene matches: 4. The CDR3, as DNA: TGTGCCAGCAGCTTAAATCAGGGGGGCACTGAAGCTTTCTTT. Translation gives CASSLNQGGTEAFF.

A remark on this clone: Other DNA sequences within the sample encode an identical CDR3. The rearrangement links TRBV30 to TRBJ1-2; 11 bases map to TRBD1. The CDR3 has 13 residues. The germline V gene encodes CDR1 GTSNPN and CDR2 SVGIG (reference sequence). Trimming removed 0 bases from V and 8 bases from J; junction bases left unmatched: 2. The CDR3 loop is CAWSVGQGGGYTF. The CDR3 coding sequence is TGTGCCTGGAGTGTGGGACAGGGGGGAGGCTACACCTTC.

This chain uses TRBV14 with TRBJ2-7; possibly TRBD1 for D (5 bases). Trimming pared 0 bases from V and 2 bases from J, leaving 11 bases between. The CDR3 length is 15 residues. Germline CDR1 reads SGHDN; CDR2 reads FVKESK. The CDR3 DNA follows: TGTGCCAGCAGCCAAGATCTTGACAGAACCTACGAGCAGTACTTC. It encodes CASSQDLDRTYEQYF.